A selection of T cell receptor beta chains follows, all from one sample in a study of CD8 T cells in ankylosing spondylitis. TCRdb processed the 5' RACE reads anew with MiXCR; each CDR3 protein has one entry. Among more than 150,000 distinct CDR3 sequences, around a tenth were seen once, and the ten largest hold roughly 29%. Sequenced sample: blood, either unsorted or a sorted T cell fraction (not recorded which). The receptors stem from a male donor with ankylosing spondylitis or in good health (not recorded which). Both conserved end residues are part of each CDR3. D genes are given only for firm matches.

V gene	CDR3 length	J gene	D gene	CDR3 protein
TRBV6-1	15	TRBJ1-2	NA	CASSLSTGGGYGYTF
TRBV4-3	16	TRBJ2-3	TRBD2	CASSQGTSGVTGTQYF
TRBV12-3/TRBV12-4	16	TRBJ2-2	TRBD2	CASAAGGVRNTGELFF
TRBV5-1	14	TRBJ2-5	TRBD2	CASAGTTSSETQYF
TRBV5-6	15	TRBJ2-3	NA	CASSYTSSSTDTQYF
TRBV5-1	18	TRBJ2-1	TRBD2	CASSRGLAGVSSYNEQFF
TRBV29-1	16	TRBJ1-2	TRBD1	CSVAGQGLSAVSGYTF
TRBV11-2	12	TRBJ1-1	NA	CASRFSSTEAFF
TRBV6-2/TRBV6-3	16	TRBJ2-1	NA	CASSWDFGTAYNEQFF
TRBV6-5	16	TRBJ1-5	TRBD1	CASSNRDRANHQPQHF
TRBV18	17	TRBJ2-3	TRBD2	CASSPRGAGGSTDTQYF
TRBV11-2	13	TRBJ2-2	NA	CASSLERSGELFF
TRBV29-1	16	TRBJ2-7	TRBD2	CSVISPSGRNAHEQYF
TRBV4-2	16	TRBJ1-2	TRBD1	CASSHSSGTGHYGYTF
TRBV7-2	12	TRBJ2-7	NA	CASSYTAYEQYF
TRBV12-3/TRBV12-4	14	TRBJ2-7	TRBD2	CASSFLAVSYEQYF
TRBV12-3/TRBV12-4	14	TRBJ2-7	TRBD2	CASSPSGRDHEQYF
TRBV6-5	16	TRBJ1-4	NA	CASSYGRRRRGEKLFF
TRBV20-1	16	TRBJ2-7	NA	CSARDEAGEGNYEQYF
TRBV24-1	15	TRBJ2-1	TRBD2	CATSDRRGGINEQFF
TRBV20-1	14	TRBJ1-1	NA	CSARDSANLFEAFF
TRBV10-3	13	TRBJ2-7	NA	CATMGSRSYEQYF
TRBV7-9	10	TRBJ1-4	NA	CASSLEKLFF